This is a list of T cell receptor beta chains from one sample in a study of CD8+CD57+ T cells in acquired aplastic anemia. TCRdb re-called the reads through MiXCR, storing one row per CDR3 protein. The sample has 200,000 to 250,000 distinct CDR3 sequences, roughly 35% seen once. The material sequenced was sorted CD4+, CD8+, or CD8+CD57+ T cells (not recorded which) from PBMCs. These receptors were obtained from a human donor in good health, serving as a control. Both conserved end residues are part of each CDR3. The D gene is left open where the match is weak. Clone size is shown for a subset of rows, as once, few, many or a class of expanded clone.

clone_size	v_call	j_call	cdr3_length	d_call	cdr3_aa	cdr3_nt
NA	TRBV25-1	TRBJ2-7	15	NA	CASSEIGTDLHEQYF	TGTGCCAGCAGTGAAATAGGGACCGACCTCCACGAGCAGTACTTC
many	TRBV7-9	TRBJ2-7	15	TRBD1	CASSLDRGATYEQYF	TGTGCCAGCAGCTTAGACAGGGGGGCCACCTACGAGCAGTACTTC
few	TRBV18	TRBJ1-3	14	NA	CASSQQTSGNTIYF	TGTGCCAGCTCACAGCAGACCTCTGGAAACACCATATATTTT
few	TRBV9	TRBJ1-1	15	NA	CASSLFGRRDTEAFF	TGTGCCAGCAGCTTGTTCGGGCGGCGGGACACTGAAGCTTTCTTT
many	TRBV6-5	TRBJ1-6	15	NA	CASSSGWGNNSPLHF	TGTGCCAGCAGTTCCGGATGGGGGAATAATTCACCCCTCCACTTT
NA	TRBV10-3	TRBJ2-3	13	NA	CAIRGVPTDTQYF	TGTGCCATCAGGGGAGTCCCCACAGATACGCAGTATTTT
NA	TRBV3-1	TRBJ2-5	16	TRBD2	CASSPPPASGQETQYF	TGTGCCAGCAGCCCCCCCCCGGCTAGCGGGCAAGAGACCCAGTACTTC
many	TRBV15	TRBJ2-1	15	TRBD2	CATRIPGLAGGQQFF	TGTGCCACCAGGATTCCGGGACTAGCGGGAGGGCAGCAGTTCTTC
NA	TRBV7-8	TRBJ1-3	15	TRBD1	CASSLQGGSGNTIYF	TGTGCCAGCTCACTCCAGGGGGGCTCTGGAAACACCATATATTTT
many	TRBV12-3/TRBV12-4	TRBJ2-1	14	NA	CASSFGQGDNEQFF	TGTGCCAGCAGTTTTGGTCAGGGTGACAATGAGCAGTTCTTC
NA	TRBV2	TRBJ2-7	14	TRBD1	CASSRDRGNYEQHF	TGTGCCAGCAGTAGGGACAGGGGAAACTACGAGCAGCACTTC
NA	TRBV2	TRBJ1-5	16	TRBD1	CASSGAVQGAGQPQHF	TGTGCCAGCAGTGGAGCAGTCCAGGGGGCGGGCCAGCCCCAGCATTTT
NA	TRBV19	TRBJ1-2	14	TRBD1	CASSPGQSDYGYTF	TGTGCCAGTAGCCCGGGACAGTCTGACTATGGTTACACCTTC
many	TRBV5-4	TRBJ2-3	14	TRBD2	CASTLAGGTDTQYF	TGTGCCAGCACGCTAGCGGGGGGCACAGATACGCAGTATTTT
many	TRBV2	TRBJ2-7	14	NA	CASSDSKRYYEQYF	TGTGCCAGCAGTGATAGTAAGCGCTACTACGAGCAGTACTTC
many	TRBV12-3/TRBV12-4	TRBJ1-2	14	NA	CASSWGSSNYGYTF	TGTGCCAGCAGTTGGGGAAGCTCTAACTATGGCTACACCTTC
many	TRBV20-1	TRBJ2-3	14	TRBD2	CSGVRGGSTDTQYF	TGCAGTGGGGTGCGGGGGGGTAGCACAGATACGCAGTATTTT
few	TRBV18	TRBJ1-2	16	NA	CASSPPDGPSNYGYTF	TGTGCCAGCTCACCACCGGATGGTCCGTCTAACTATGGCTACACCTTC
NA	TRBV25-1	TRBJ1-5	15	NA	CASSVYGRYNQPQHF	TGTGCCAGCAGTGTATACGGGCGGTATAATCAGCCCCAGCATTTT
NA	TRBV5-1	TRBJ2-2	15	TRBD1	CASSRTGQNTGELFF	TGCGCCAGCAGCAGGACAGGTCAGAACACCGGGGAGCTGTTTTTT
many	TRBV20-1	TRBJ2-3	12	TRBD1	CSAEQGADTQYF	TGCAGTGCTGAACAGGGGGCGGATACGCAGTATTTT
NA	TRBV6-1	TRBJ2-1	15	TRBD2	CASSSGTSGTGEQFF	TGTGCCAGCAGCTCCGGGACTAGCGGGACGGGTGAGCAGTTCTTC
NA	TRBV10-1	TRBJ2-1	15	NA	CASSHTGGAYNEQFF	TGCGCCAGCAGCCACACCGGGGGAGCCTACAATGAGCAGTTCTTC
few	TRBV5-1	TRBJ1-1	18	NA	CASSQTGVQSSMNTEAFF	TGCGCCAGCAGCCAAACGGGCGTACAGAGTTCTATGAACACTGAAGCTTTCTTT
many	TRBV5-1	TRBJ1-1	16	NA	CASSLTGPAVNTEAFF	TGCGCCAGCAGCCTTACTGGACCGGCGGTGAACACTGAAGCTTTCTTT
NA	TRBV7-6	TRBJ2-5	16	NA	CASSGRTASYQETQYF	TGTGCCAGCAGCGGAAGGACGGCGTCGTACCAAGAGACCCAGTACTTC
NA	TRBV2	TRBJ1-6	13	NA	CASASGERSPLHF	TGTGCCAGCGCCAGTGGGGAGAGATCACCCCTCCACTTT
NA	TRBV29-1	TRBJ2-1	13	TRBD1	CSVRTGSYNEQFF	TGCAGCGTCCGGACAGGGTCCTACAATGAGCAGTTCTTC
NA	TRBV2	TRBJ1-6	15	NA	CASSDVTAYNSPLHF	TGTGCCAGCAGTGATGTGACGGCTTATAATTCACCCCTCCACTTT
many	TRBV20-1	TRBJ1-1	14	NA	CSARGGGFAGEAFF	TGCAGTGCTAGAGGCGGGGGGTTTGCGGGTGAAGCTTTCTTT
few	TRBV5-6	TRBJ1-4	15	NA	CASNRNEATNEKLFF	TGTGCCAGCAACAGAAATGAAGCGACTAATGAAAAACTGTTTTTT
many	TRBV24-1	TRBJ1-2	18	TRBD1	CATSDYLFRDRVGYGYTF	TGTGCCACCAGTGATTACTTATTTAGGGACAGGGTGGGGTATGGCTACACCTTC
NA	TRBV5-8	TRBJ2-3	12	NA	CASRIAADTQYF	TGTGCCAGCAGAATAGCCGCAGATACGCAGTATTTT
many	TRBV5-1	TRBJ1-6	14	NA	CASSLEPSNSPLHF	TGCGCCAGCAGCTTGGAGCCGTCGAATTCACCCCTCCACTTT
many	TRBV5-6	TRBJ2-7	12	NA	CASSLYKHEQYF	TGTGCCAGCAGCTTGTACAAGCACGAGCAGTACTTC
few	TRBV7-2	TRBJ1-1	15	NA	CASSLVGGAGTEAFF	TGTGCCAGCAGCTTAGTTGGGGGCGCGGGCACTGAAGCTTTCTTT
many	TRBV5-5	TRBJ2-2	13	TRBD2	CASTRSGNGELFF	TGTGCCAGCACCCGTAGCGGGAACGGGGAGCTGTTTTTT
many	TRBV19	TRBJ1-6	13	NA	CASSMAENSPLHF	TGTGCCAGTAGTATGGCTGAGAATTCACCCCTCCACTTT
few	TRBV2	TRBJ1-2	15	NA	CASSQSASESYGYTF	TGTGCCAGCTCACAATCCGCCAGTGAGAGCTATGGCTACACCTTC
many	TRBV20-1	TRBJ1-1	12	NA	CSARGGYTEAFF	TGCAGTGCTAGAGGGGGTTACACTGAAGCTTTCTTT
many	TRBV11-2	TRBJ2-7	17	NA	CASSLGGSGLLTYEQYF	TGTGCCAGCAGCTTAGGGGGTAGTGGACTCCTCACCTACGAGCAGTACTTC
NA	TRBV10-3	TRBJ2-1	14	NA	CASSVAPWGNEQFF	TGTGCCAGCAGTGTAGCCCCATGGGGCAATGAGCAGTTCTTC
NA	TRBV20-1	TRBJ1-2	15	NA	CSAQGRDGANYGYTF	TGCAGTGCCCAGGGCAGGGATGGAGCTAACTATGGCTACACCTTC
NA	TRBV11-1	TRBJ2-3	17	TRBD2	CASSTPGLAGVVDTQYF	TGTGCCAGCAGCACGCCCGGACTAGCGGGAGTTGTAGATACGCAGTATTTT